One and the same sample provided the 14 T cell receptor beta chains below, sequenced in a study of molecular identifiers for immune sequencing clone quantification. TCRdb re-analysed the PCR reads in MiXCR, keeping a single row per CDR3 protein. The profile covers about 100,000 distinct CDR3 sequences, with 35% to 40% appearing a single time and 4% to 5% taken by the ten largest. Sequenced: naive CD8+ T cells from blood, with Jurkat cell RNA spiked in. Subset in this sample: FACS-sorted CD8+CD4-CCR7+CD45RA+ naive T cells. The receptors derive from a human donor in good health. Some libraries in this study had Jurkat cell RNA spiked in.

This clonotype was recorded many times. This sequence joins TRBV5-5 and TRBJ1-4; 9 bases line up with TRBD1. V gave up 1 base and J gave up 6 bases; unmatched junction bases: 4. The CDR3 runs to 15 residues. Germline V CDR1 and CDR2: SGHKS, YYEKEE (reference sequence). CDR3 amino acids: CASSLYGDRDEKLFF. DNA of the CDR3: TGTGCCAGCAGCTTGTACGGGGACAGGGATGAAAAACTGTTTTTT.

This clonotype has just a few counts. The V call is TRBV11-2, the J call TRBJ2-7, with 7 bases lining up with TRBD1. J was trimmed by 4 bases and V by 5 bases; bases with no gene match: 8. This CDR3 spans 14 amino acids. CDR1 and CDR2 from the germline V gene are SGHAT and FQNNGV. In DNA, the CDR3 is TGTGCCAGCAGCCCATCGACAGGGTGGTACGAGCAGTACTTC. This encodes CASSPSTGWYEQYF.

The V call is TRBV4-3, the J call TRBJ2-1, with 9 bases lining up with TRBD2. Germline V gene lookup returns CDR1 LGHNA and CDR2 YSLEER. V trimming: 3 bases; J trimming: 9 bases; junction bases outside the gene matches: 12. The CDR3 has 16 residues. The DNA of the CDR3 is TGCGCCAGCAGCCAGTATGTAGCGGGAGTGGGCGGTGAGCAGTTCTTC. Protein: CASSQYVAGVGGEQFF.

This rearrangement joins TRBV27 to TRBJ1-1; D is ambiguous. V lost 2 bases and J 0 bases, leaving 4 bases between the germline ends. Germline V gene sequence: CDR1 MNHEY, CDR2 SMNVEV (reference sequence). This CDR3 spans 13 amino acids. This CDR3 reads CASSLEMNTEAFF. CDR3 in DNA: TGTGCCAGCAGTTTAGAGATGAACACTGAAGCTTTCTTT.

This clonotype was seen only a few times. The genes are TRBV9 and TRBJ2-6; a weak D match, TRBD1 (6 bases). Trimming took 8 bases from V and 1 from J, leaving 10 bases between them. This CDR3 is built from 14 residues. Germline V gene sequence: CDR1 SGDLS, CDR2 YYNGEE. CDR3 nucleotides: TGTGCCAGTCGAGGGACATCTGGGGCCAACGTCCTGACTTTC. Protein product: CASRGTSGANVLTF.

This clonotype has a count of ten or more. The chain carries TRBV4-3 and TRBJ2-1; maybe TRBD2 (6 bases). Germline CDR1 and CDR2: LGHNA and YSLEER. There are 16 residues in the CDR3. The V end was cut by 0 bases, the J end by 1 base, with 10 bases between. The CDR3 region has the DNA TGCGCCAGCAGCCAAGATCCGGGGGAATCCTACAATGAGCAGTTCTTC. The encoded protein is CASSQDPGESYNEQFF.

There are a few counts of this clonotype. The CDR3 protein is CASSLFAGDQPQHF. CDR3 nucleotide sequence: TGTGCCAGCAGTTTATTTGCGGGGGATCAGCCCCAGCATTTT. The V call is TRBV28, the J call TRBJ1-5; D is possibly TRBD1 (5 bases). The V end lost 1 base, the J end lost 5 bases, and 9 bases lay between the germline ends. This CDR3 is 14 amino acids long. Germline V gene lookup returns CDR1 MDHEN and CDR2 SYDVKM.

Remarks on this clonotype: One end of the junction does not line up with germline, which may come from a read error. The chain couples TRBV29-1 to TRBJ2-7; 8 nucleotides agree with TRBD1. Germline V CDR1 and CDR2: SQVTM, ANQGSEA. The CDR3 contains 12 residues. The CDR3: CSGQGARYGQYF. Here the CDR3 DNA reads TGCAGCGGGCAGGGGGCAAGGTACGGGCAGTACTTC.

About this clonotype: The conserved phenylalanine or tryptophan is not found at the CDR3 terminus, so this likely reflects a read error. The J gene is TRBJ2-7, the V gene TRBV5-3, with a weak D call TRBD2 (6 bases). TRBV5-3 is identified as an open reading frame with a role that is uncertain. This CDR3 has 14 residues. The CDR3 sequence is CASSSGLGGYEQYS. The CDR3 coding sequence is TGTGCCAGCAGCTCGGGACTGGGGGGCTACGAGCAGTACTCC.

This chain uses TRBV29-1 with TRBJ2-7, with 9 bases identical to TRBD1. J gave up 3 bases and V 5 bases, and 5 bases lay outside the gene matches. The CDR3 is 13 residues long. CDR1 is SQVTM and CDR2 is ANQGSEA in the germline V gene. Here the CDR3 DNA reads TGCAGCGTTAATCGGGGACAGGGCTACGAGCAGTACTTC. Its protein is CSVNRGQGYEQYF.

V gene TRBV10-3 combines with J gene TRBJ2-1; maybe TRBD2 (6 bases). The V gene lost 4 bases and the J gene lost 3 bases, with 13 bases spanning the gap. Germline V lookup: CDR1 ENHRY, CDR2 SYGVKD. The CDR3 runs to 15 residues. The DNA for the CDR3 is TGTGCCATCAGTGGTTCGAGCGGGCTCTACAATGAGCAGTTCTTC. It specifies CAISGSSGLYNEQFF.

This clonotype was counted a few times. V and J are TRBV9 and TRBJ1-3, with 7 nucleotides matching TRBD1. There are 15 residues in the CDR3. Germline assignment: CDR1 SGDLS and CDR2 YYNGEE. V dropped 3 bases and J dropped 0; count of bases not matched to a gene: 3. CDR3 DNA: TGTGCCAGCAGCGGGGGACAGAGCTCTGGAAACACCATATATTTT. Translated: CASSGGQSSGNTIYF.

The chain carries TRBV4-2 and TRBJ2-2, with a tentative D call TRBD1 (5 bases). V shed 3 bases and J shed 8 bases, with 16 bases lying between them. The CDR3 is 15 residues long. Germline-derived CDR1 and CDR2 are LGHNA and YNFKEQ. This CDR3 reads CASSQVQAPAGELFF. The CDR3 nucleotides read TGTGCCAGCAGCCAGGTACAGGCCCCGGCTGGGGAGCTGTTTTTT.

Only one count was recorded for this clonotype. A much larger clone is a single base away; this may be a read error. The J gene is TRBJ1-2, the V gene TRBV6-6; D unclear. Trimming removed 8 bases from V and 8 bases from J, with 18 bases in between. From germline, CDR1 is MNHNY and CDR2 SVGAGI (reference sequence). This CDR3 is 13 amino acids long. CDR3 DNA sequence: TGTGCCAGCGCACATAACGAGGATTTGGGCTACACCTTC. Its translation is CASAHNEDLGYTF.